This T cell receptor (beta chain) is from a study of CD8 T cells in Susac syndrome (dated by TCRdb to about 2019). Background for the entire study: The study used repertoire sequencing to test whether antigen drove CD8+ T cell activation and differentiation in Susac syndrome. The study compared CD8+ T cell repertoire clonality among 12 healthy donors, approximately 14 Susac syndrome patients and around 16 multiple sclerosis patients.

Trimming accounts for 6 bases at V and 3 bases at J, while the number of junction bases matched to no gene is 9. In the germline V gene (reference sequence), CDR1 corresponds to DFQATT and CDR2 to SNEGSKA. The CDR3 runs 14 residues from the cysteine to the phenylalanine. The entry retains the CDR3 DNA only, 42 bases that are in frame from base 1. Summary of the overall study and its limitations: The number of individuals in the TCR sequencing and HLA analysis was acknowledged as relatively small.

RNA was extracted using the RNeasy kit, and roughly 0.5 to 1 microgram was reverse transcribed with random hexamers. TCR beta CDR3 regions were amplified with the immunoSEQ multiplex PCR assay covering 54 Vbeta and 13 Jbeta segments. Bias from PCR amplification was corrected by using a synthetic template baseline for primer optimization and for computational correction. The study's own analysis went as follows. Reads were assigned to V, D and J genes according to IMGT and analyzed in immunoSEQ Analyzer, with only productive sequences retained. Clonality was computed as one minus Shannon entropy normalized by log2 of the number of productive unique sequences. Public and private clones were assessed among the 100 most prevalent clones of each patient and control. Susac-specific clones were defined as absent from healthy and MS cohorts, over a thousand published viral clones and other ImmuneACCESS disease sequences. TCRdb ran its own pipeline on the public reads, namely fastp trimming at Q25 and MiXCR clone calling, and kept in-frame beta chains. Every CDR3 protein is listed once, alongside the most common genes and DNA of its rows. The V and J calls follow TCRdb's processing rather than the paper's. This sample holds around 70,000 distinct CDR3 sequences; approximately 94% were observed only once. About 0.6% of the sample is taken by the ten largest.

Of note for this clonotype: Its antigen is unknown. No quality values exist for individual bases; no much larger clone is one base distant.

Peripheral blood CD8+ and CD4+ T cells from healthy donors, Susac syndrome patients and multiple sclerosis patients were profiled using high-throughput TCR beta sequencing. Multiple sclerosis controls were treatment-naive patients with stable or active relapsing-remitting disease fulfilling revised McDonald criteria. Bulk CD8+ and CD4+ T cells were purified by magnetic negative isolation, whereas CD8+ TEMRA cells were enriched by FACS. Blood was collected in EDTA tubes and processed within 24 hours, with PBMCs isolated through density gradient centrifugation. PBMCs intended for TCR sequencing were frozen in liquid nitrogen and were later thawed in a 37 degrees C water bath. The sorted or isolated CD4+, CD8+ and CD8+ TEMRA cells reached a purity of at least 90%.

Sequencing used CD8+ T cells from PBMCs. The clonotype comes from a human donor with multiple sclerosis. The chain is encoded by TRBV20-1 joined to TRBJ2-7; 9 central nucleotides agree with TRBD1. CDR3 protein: CSARRTGDGYEQYF. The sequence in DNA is TGCAGTGCGAGGCGGACAGGGGATGGCTACGAGCAGTACTTC.